A selection of T cell receptor beta chains follows, all from one sample in a study of post-analysis software for immune sequencing data. TCRdb independently ran MiXCR on the PCR reads; one entry per CDR3 protein. The table has more than 450,000 distinct CDR3 sequences, 44% seen once. The sequenced sample consisted of blood. The receptors were gathered from a girl aged 10 to 17 with multiple sclerosis. The CDR3 runs from the conserved cysteine through the conserved F or W. A D gene is named only where the DNA matches it firmly. Size values are once, few and many counts, or a class for expanded clones, and some rows have none.

clone size: few
J gene: TRBJ1-1
V gene: TRBV10-3
D gene: TRBD1
CDR3 protein: CAISRTGGEDTEAFF
CDR3 DNA: TGTGCCATCAGCCGGACAGGGGGCGAGGACACTGAAGCTTTCTTT

clone size: -
J gene: TRBJ2-5
V gene: TRBV10-3
D gene: TRBD2
CDR3 protein: CAISESGTSGRYQETQYF
CDR3 DNA: TGTGCCATCAGTGAGTCCGGGACTAGCGGGAGGTACCAAGAGACCCAGTACTTC

clone size: -
J gene: TRBJ2-5
V gene: TRBV12-3/TRBV12-4
D gene: -
CDR3 protein: CASRIRTVPETQYF
CDR3 DNA: TGTGCCAGCAGAATTAGGACTGTTCCGGAGACCCAGTACTTC

clone size: few
J gene: TRBJ2-1
V gene: TRBV28
D gene: TRBD2
CDR3 protein: CASTPFGGEGQFF
CDR3 DNA: TGTGCCAGCACGCCGTTCGGGGGGGAGGGGCAGTTCTTC

clone size: -
J gene: TRBJ2-7
V gene: TRBV29-1
D gene: -
CDR3 protein: CSVAGMGARADEQYF
CDR3 DNA: TGCAGCGTCGCTGGGATGGGGGCGCGGGCAGACGAGCAGTACTTC

clone size: -
J gene: TRBJ2-7
V gene: TRBV5-1
D gene: TRBD1
CDR3 protein: CASSLGQGYPYEQYF
CDR3 DNA: TGCGCCAGCAGCCTCGGACAGGGTTACCCCTACGAGCAGTACTTC

clone size: -
J gene: TRBJ2-3
V gene: TRBV6-1
D gene: TRBD2
CDR3 protein: CASSEEGGSGRWVDTQYF
CDR3 DNA: TGTGCCAGCAGTGAAGAGGGGGGTAGCGGGAGATGGGTAGATACGCAGTATTTT

clone size: -
J gene: TRBJ1-5
V gene: TRBV6-1
D gene: TRBD1
CDR3 protein: CASSSGTGGVSPQHF
CDR3 DNA: TGTGCCAGCAGTTCCGGGACAGGGGGTGTCTCGCCCCAGCATTTT

clone size: few
J gene: TRBJ1-2
V gene: TRBV28
D gene: -
CDR3 protein: CASSLRLNYGYTF
CDR3 DNA: TGTGCCAGCAGTTTACGGCTTAACTATGGCTACACCTTC

clone size: -
J gene: TRBJ2-1
V gene: TRBV24-1
D gene: -
CDR3 protein: CATSDLGEGTYNEQFF
CDR3 DNA: TGTGCCACCAGTGATCTCGGGGAAGGGACTTACAATGAGCAGTTCTTC

clone size: -
J gene: TRBJ2-1
V gene: TRBV9
D gene: TRBD2
CDR3 protein: CASSASGTNEQFF
CDR3 DNA: TGTGCCAGCAGCGCTAGCGGGACCAATGAGCAGTTCTTC

clone size: -
J gene: TRBJ2-7
V gene: TRBV14
D gene: TRBD1
CDR3 protein: CASSHLYGTAFYEQYF
CDR3 DNA: TGTGCCAGCAGCCACCTATACGGGACAGCCTTCTACGAGCAGTACTTC

clone size: few
J gene: TRBJ2-4
V gene: TRBV12-3/TRBV12-4
D gene: -
CDR3 protein: CASSFIVLQGLGEQYF
CDR3 DNA: TGTGCCAGCAGTTTCATTGTCCTCCAGGGGCTGGGGGAGCAGTACTTC

clone size: -
J gene: TRBJ1-1
V gene: TRBV12-3/TRBV12-4
D gene: -
CDR3 protein: CASSDRTYTEAFF
CDR3 DNA: TGTGCCAGCAGTGACAGGACCTACACTGAAGCTTTCTTT

clone size: -
J gene: TRBJ2-1
V gene: TRBV9
D gene: TRBD2
CDR3 protein: CASSVEASGTYNEQFF
CDR3 DNA: TGTGCCAGCAGCGTAGAGGCTAGCGGGACCTACAATGAGCAGTTCTTC

clone size: few
J gene: TRBJ1-1
V gene: TRBV12-3/TRBV12-4
D gene: -
CDR3 protein: CASSSLLGAEAFF
CDR3 DNA: TGTGCCAGCAGCTCGCTCTTGGGGGCTGAAGCTTTCTTT

clone size: -
J gene: TRBJ2-7
V gene: TRBV7-2
D gene: -
CDR3 protein: CASSFNGGGQSSEQYF
CDR3 DNA: TGTGCCAGCAGCTTTAATGGTGGAGGACAATCAAGCGAGCAGTACTTC

clone size: few
J gene: TRBJ2-7
V gene: TRBV4-2
D gene: TRBD2
CDR3 protein: CASSQDSGGAYEQYF
CDR3 DNA: TGTGCCAGCAGCCAAGATAGCGGGGGAGCCTACGAGCAGTACTTC

clone size: -
J gene: TRBJ2-3
V gene: TRBV7-9
D gene: TRBD1
CDR3 protein: CASSLGQGVDTQYF
CDR3 DNA: TGTGCCAGCAGCTTGGGACAGGGGGTAGATACGCAGTATTTT

clone size: -
J gene: TRBJ2-5
V gene: TRBV6-1
D gene: TRBD1
CDR3 protein: CASSDRGGAETQYF
CDR3 DNA: TGTGCCAGCAGTGATAGAGGGGGCGCGGAGACCCAGTACTTC

clone size: -
J gene: TRBJ1-5
V gene: TRBV7-9
D gene: -
CDR3 protein: CASSRDGRNQPQHF
CDR3 DNA: TGTGCCAGCAGCCGGGACGGGAGGAATCAGCCCCAGCATTTT

clone size: once
J gene: TRBJ2-5
V gene: TRBV6-1
D gene: -
CDR3 protein: CASSGTRGARETQYF
CDR3 DNA: TGTGCCAGCAGTGGAACCAGGGGCGCTCGGGAAACCCAGTACTTC

clone size: -
J gene: TRBJ2-3
V gene: TRBV4-1
D gene: -
CDR3 protein: CASSQPTRSGTQYF
CDR3 DNA: TGCGCCAGCAGCCAACCCACTAGGTCCGGTACGCAGTATTTT

clone size: -
J gene: TRBJ1-6
V gene: TRBV27
D gene: TRBD1
CDR3 protein: CASSSDRVSPLHF
CDR3 DNA: TGTGCCAGCAGTTCTGACAGGGTTTCACCCCTCCACTTT

clone size: few
J gene: TRBJ1-4
V gene: TRBV10-2
D gene: -
CDR3 protein: CASSERAASNEKLFF
CDR3 DNA: TGCGCCAGCAGTGAGAGGGCGGCTTCTAATGAAAAACTGTTTTTT

clone size: -
J gene: TRBJ2-3
V gene: TRBV5-8
D gene: -
CDR3 protein: CASSFDTPDTQYF
CDR3 DNA: TGTGCCAGCAGCTTTGATACCCCAGATACGCAGTATTTT

clone size: few
J gene: TRBJ2-1
V gene: TRBV6-5
D gene: -
CDR3 protein: CASSSTRGKHEQFF
CDR3 DNA: TGTGCCAGCAGTTCCACCAGGGGTAAACATGAGCAGTTCTTC

clone size: -
J gene: TRBJ2-7
V gene: TRBV10-3
D gene: -
CDR3 protein: CAISRDRHSYEQYF
CDR3 DNA: TGTGCCATCAGCCGGGACCGCCACTCCTACGAGCAGTACTTC

clone size: -
J gene: TRBJ2-1
V gene: TRBV7-6
D gene: -
CDR3 protein: CASREVGLNEQFF
CDR3 DNA: TGTGCCAGCCGGGAAGTGGGGTTAAATGAGCAGTTCTTC

clone size: -
J gene: TRBJ2-3
V gene: TRBV2
D gene: -
CDR3 protein: CASSENLRDTQYF
CDR3 DNA: TGTGCCAGCAGTGAAAACCTAAGAGATACGCAGTATTTT

clone size: few
J gene: TRBJ2-5
V gene: TRBV12-3/TRBV12-4
D gene: -
CDR3 protein: CASSFFRSETQYF
CDR3 DNA: TGTGCCAGCAGTTTCTTTAGGTCGGAGACCCAGTACTTC

clone size: many
J gene: TRBJ2-5
V gene: TRBV5-1
D gene: -
CDR3 protein: CASSKEETQYF
CDR3 DNA: TGCGCCAGCAGCAAAGAAGAGACCCAGTACTTC

clone size: once
J gene: TRBJ1-1
V gene: TRBV12-3/TRBV12-4
D gene: -
CDR3 protein: CASSPWGGEAFF
CDR3 DNA: TGTGCCAGCAGCCCTTGGGGGGGTGAAGCTTTCTTT

clone size: -
J gene: TRBJ2-6
V gene: TRBV20-1
D gene: -
CDR3 protein: CSARPNTGANVLTF
CDR3 DNA: TGCAGTGCTAGACCGAATACAGGGGCCAACGTCCTGACTTTC

clone size: -
J gene: TRBJ2-5
V gene: TRBV4-1
D gene: -
CDR3 protein: CASSLIGGAKETQYF
CDR3 DNA: TGCGCCAGCAGCCTCATAGGAGGGGCTAAAGAGACCCAGTACTTC

clone size: -
J gene: TRBJ2-3
V gene: TRBV5-1
D gene: TRBD2
CDR3 protein: CASRLAGVADTQYF
CDR3 DNA: TGCGCCAGCAGGCTAGCGGGAGTGGCGGATACGCAGTATTTT

clone size: -
J gene: TRBJ2-1
V gene: TRBV6-5
D gene: TRBD1
CDR3 protein: CASSFGTGAYEQFF
CDR3 DNA: TGTGCCAGCAGTTTCGGGACAGGGGCGTACGAGCAGTTCTTC

clone size: few
J gene: TRBJ2-7
V gene: TRBV5-1
D gene: -
CDR3 protein: CASSRTGTSYEQYF
CDR3 DNA: TGCGCCAGCAGCCGAACCGGGACTTCCTACGAGCAGTACTTC

clone size: few
J gene: TRBJ2-3
V gene: TRBV15
D gene: -
CDR3 protein: CATSRVGGLAGDTQYF
CDR3 DNA: TGTGCCACCAGCAGAGTAGGGGGACTCGCTGGAGATACGCAGTATTTT

clone size: -
J gene: TRBJ2-3
V gene: TRBV12-3/TRBV12-4
D gene: TRBD2
CDR3 protein: CASRLAGGLSADTEYF
CDR3 DNA: TGTGCCAGCAGACTAGCGGGGGGTCTTTCCGCAGATACGGAATATTTT

clone size: -
J gene: TRBJ2-5
V gene: TRBV20-1
D gene: -
CDR3 protein: CSASGVEETQYF
CDR3 DNA: TGCAGTGCTAGCGGGGTCGAAGAGACCCAGTACTTC

clone size: -
J gene: TRBJ1-5
V gene: TRBV6-1
D gene: TRBD1
CDR3 protein: CVSSEGSAGGRQPQHF
CDR3 DNA: TGTGTCAGCAGTGAAGGATCCGCAGGGGGAAGACAGCCCCAGCATTTT

clone size: few
J gene: TRBJ2-1
V gene: TRBV2
D gene: -
CDR3 protein: CASSDLSRSYNEQFF
CDR3 DNA: TGTGCCAGCAGTGACCTCAGCAGGTCCTACAATGAGCAGTTCTTC

clone size: -
J gene: TRBJ2-1
V gene: TRBV30
D gene: -
CDR3 protein: CAWRGPGDEQFF
CDR3 DNA: TGTGCCTGGAGGGGGCCCGGGGATGAGCAGTTCTTC

clone size: -
J gene: TRBJ2-1
V gene: TRBV5-6
D gene: TRBD2
CDR3 protein: CASRSSGSSYNEQFF
CDR3 DNA: TGTGCCAGCAGGTCTAGCGGGAGTTCCTACAATGAGCAGTTCTTC

clone size: few
J gene: TRBJ2-1
V gene: TRBV6-1
D gene: TRBD1
CDR3 protein: CASSDSGQGGLSKFF
CDR3 DNA: TGTGCCAGCAGTGACTCGGGACAGGGGGGCCTTTCTAAGTTCTTC

clone size: -
J gene: TRBJ2-7
V gene: TRBV5-1
D gene: -
CDR3 protein: CASSRDDYEQYF
CDR3 DNA: TGCGCCAGCAGCCGGGACGACTACGAGCAGTACTTC

clone size: -
J gene: TRBJ2-5
V gene: TRBV20-1
D gene: -
CDR3 protein: CSGQKDSRETQYF
CDR3 DNA: TGCAGTGGGCAGAAGGATAGCCGAGAGACCCAGTACTTC

clone size: -
J gene: TRBJ2-5
V gene: TRBV29-1
D gene: -
CDR3 protein: CSVEPRGETQYF
CDR3 DNA: TGCAGCGTTGAACCCCGGGGAGAGACCCAGTACTTC

clone size: -
J gene: TRBJ2-1
V gene: TRBV20-1
D gene: TRBD2
CDR3 protein: CSVDGSGTSYNEQFF
CDR3 DNA: TGCAGTGTTGACGGTTCCGGGACTAGCTACAATGAGCAGTTCTTC

clone size: -
J gene: TRBJ1-1
V gene: TRBV3-1
D gene: TRBD1
CDR3 protein: CASSLYDGTGDTEAFF
CDR3 DNA: TGTGCCAGCAGCCTTTACGACGGGACAGGGGACACTGAAGCTTTCTTT

clone size: -
J gene: TRBJ2-3
V gene: TRBV5-6
D gene: -
CDR3 protein: CASSLAGISTDTQYF
CDR3 DNA: TGTGCCAGCAGCTTGGCGGGAATAAGCACAGATACGCAGTATTTT

clone size: -
J gene: TRBJ2-1
V gene: TRBV10-2
D gene: TRBD2
CDR3 protein: CASRPGTSPHNEQFF
CDR3 DNA: TGCGCCAGCAGACCCGGGACTAGTCCGCACAATGAGCAGTTCTTC

clone size: -
J gene: TRBJ2-7
V gene: TRBV29-1
D gene: -
CDR3 protein: CSVEEAGRGAYEQYF
CDR3 DNA: TGCAGCGTTGAAGAAGCAGGCAGAGGCGCCTACGAGCAGTACTTC

clone size: -
J gene: TRBJ2-3
V gene: TRBV10-3
D gene: -
CDR3 protein: CAISESGEDTQYF
CDR3 DNA: TGTGCCATCAGTGAGTCGGGGGAGGATACGCAGTATTTT

clone size: -
J gene: TRBJ2-1
V gene: TRBV29-1
D gene: -
CDR3 protein: CSVGSQVNNEQFF
CDR3 DNA: TGCAGCGTTGGGAGCCAGGTTAACAATGAGCAGTTCTTC